This TCR beta chain stems from a study of lymphopenia after photon versus proton radiotherapy. Study results and caveats: Larger post-nadir TCR diversity loss correlated inversely with survival in deceased patients. Better survival with proton therapy was suggested as possible, not demonstrated. Photon-treated patients lost naive T cells and TCR diversity; proton-treated stayed stable. After lymphocyte nadir, photon-treated repertoires showed oligoclonal expansion, especially CD8+ Temra.

This clone was detected only once. Antigen unknown. Sequencing was performed with immunoSEQ multiplex PCR; in TCRdb, only in-frame clones are kept and a portion is missing. This sample has about 160,000 clones, with about 88% found just once. This CDR3 contains 15 residues. Germline V CDR1 and CDR2: ENHRY, SYGVKD. V dropped 3 bases and J dropped 7; count of bases not matched to a gene: 1. The chain uses TRBV10-3 and TRBJ2-1, with TRBD2 matching over 15 bases. The source material was peripheral blood, sampled from a patient treated with photon-based radiotherapy. This receptor was taken from a man aged 50 to 60 with gastric cancer. The CDR3 loop is CAISEGTSGRNEQFF. The CDR3 DNA reads TGTGCCATCAGTGAAGGGACTAGCGGGAGGAATGAGCAGTTCTTC.